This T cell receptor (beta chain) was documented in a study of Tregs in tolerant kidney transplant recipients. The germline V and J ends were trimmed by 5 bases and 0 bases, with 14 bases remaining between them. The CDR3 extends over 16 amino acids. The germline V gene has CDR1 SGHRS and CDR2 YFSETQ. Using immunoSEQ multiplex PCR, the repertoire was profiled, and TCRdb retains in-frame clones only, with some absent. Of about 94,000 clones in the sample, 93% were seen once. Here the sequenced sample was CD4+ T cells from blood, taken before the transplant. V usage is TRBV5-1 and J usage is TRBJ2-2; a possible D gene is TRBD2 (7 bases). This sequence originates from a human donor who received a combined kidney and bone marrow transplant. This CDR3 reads CASSHGRGPNTGELFF. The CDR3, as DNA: TGCGCCAGCAGTCACGGGCGGGGGCCGAACACCGGGGAGCTGTTTTTT.